Detailed here is one TCR beta chain. As yet, its antigen is unknown. This sample was taken from a study of glioma-infiltrating T cells after dendritic cell vaccination. Study details: Dendritic cell vaccination trial patients had either newly diagnosed or recurrent glioblastoma. Pretreatment tumor was residual fresh-frozen tissue from the lysate-preparation resection.

Per the germline V gene, CDR1 is MNHEY and CDR2 is SMNVEV (reference sequence). V shed 2 bases, J shed 9 bases, and the junction held 6 bases outside the gene matches. The CDR3 contains 13 residues. The study's findings and limits: The cohort had few patients with full blood and tumor sets.

TCRdb's copy holds only in-frame clones and misses some; the assay was immunoSEQ multiplex PCR. In the table there are roughly 3,000 clones, roughly 79% of which are singletons. The sample consisted of tumor tissue, taken before dendritic cell vaccination. The chain employs TRBV27 and TRBJ1-1; TRBD1 aligns across 7 bases. This TCR derives from a human donor with glioblastoma. The CDR3 region has the DNA TGTGCCAGCAGTTTAACTCGACAGGGCCAAGCTTTCTTT. It codes for CASSLTRQGQAFF.